The next 32 T cell receptor beta chains were all read from a single sample in a study of blood T cells in healthy people across ages. A second PCR of roughly 7 to 11 cycles used a sample-barcoded 5' primer and a J-beta primer mix. Via MiXCR, TCRdb re-called the 5' RACE reads, giving one row per CDR3 protein. The sample includes over a million distinct CDR3 sequences, approximately 25% of them seen just once. These data were likewise used in another study, on T cells of mothers and their children.

The sample taken for sequencing was blood. The receptors originated from a girl aged 2-15 years in good health.

A few counts support this clonotype. V is TRBV7-2 and J is TRBJ1-1; D unclear. Germline CDR1 is SGHTA and CDR2 is FQGNSA. Trimming took off 5 bases at V and 11 bases at J, with 15 bases between the two ends. The CDR3 runs to 12 residues. CDR3 amino acids: CASSGEGNRAFF. The CDR3 nucleotides are TGTGCCAGCAGCGGTGAAGGGAATAGGGCTTTCTTT.

V gene TRBV2 combines with J gene TRBJ2-7, with 8 nucleotides matching TRBD1. V was clipped by 3 bases and J by 2 bases; unmatched bases: 6. CDR3 length equals 15 residues. Per the germline V gene, CDR1 is SNHLY and CDR2 is FYNNEI. CDR3: CASSEITGGTYEQYF. Here the CDR3 DNA reads TGTGCCAGCAGTGAGATTACAGGGGGGACCTACGAGCAGTACTTC.

The V gene is TRBV4-3, the J gene TRBJ2-1; 8 bases line up with TRBD1. Germline V lookup: CDR1 LGHNA, CDR2 YSLEER. CDR3 length equals 16 residues. The trim removed 0 bases at V and 0 bases at J, leaving 1 base unmatched. The CDR3 here is CASSQDTGGSYNEQFF. DNA of the CDR3: TGCGCCAGCAGCCAAGATACAGGGGGCTCCTACAATGAGCAGTTCTTC.

CDR3 loop: CASRLTASVETQYF. The CDR3 DNA follows: TGTGCCAGCAGACTGACAGCATCCGTGGAGACCCAGTACTTC. This chain uses TRBV27 with TRBJ2-5, with a weak D call TRBD1 (5 bases). V was cut by 6 bases and J by 5 bases, with 16 bases left in between. Per the germline V gene, CDR1 is MNHEY and CDR2 is SMNVEV (reference sequence). This CDR3 spans 14 amino acids.

This clonotype was seen a handful of times. CDR3 amino acids: CSALEAKTGENTEAFF. The CDR3 DNA reads as TGCAGTGCTTTGGAGGCTAAGACAGGAGAGAACACTGAAGCTTTCTTT. The chain couples TRBV20-1 to TRBJ1-1; maybe TRBD1 (6 bases). Germline-derived CDR1 and CDR2 are DFQATT and SNEGSKA (reference sequence). V shed 5 bases and J shed 1 base, with 20 bases lying between them. The CDR3 has 16 amino acids.

The chain carries TRBV9 and TRBJ1-6; 8 bases are shared with TRBD1. CDR1 SGDLS and CDR2 YYNGEE come from the germline V gene. This CDR3 region has 14 residues. V lost 3 bases, J lost 10 bases, and 6 bases stayed unmatched. The CDR3 DNA sequence: TGTGCCAGCAGCGCTACAGGGGGAGGATCACCCCTCCACTTT. The encoded protein is CASSATGGGSPLHF.

The V gene is TRBV9, the J gene TRBJ2-5; D is undetermined. The germline V and J ends were trimmed by 0 bases and 5 bases, with 8 bases remaining between them. Germline V CDR1 and CDR2: SGDLS, YYNGEE. The CDR3 totals 13 residues. Here the CDR3 reads CASSVGSPETQYF. DNA of the CDR3: TGTGCCAGCAGCGTAGGAAGTCCGGAGACCCAGTACTTC.

CDR3 coding DNA: TGTGCCAGCAGCTTAATGGGTTACGCAGATACGCAGTATTTT. Encoded protein: CASSLMGYADTQYF. The rearrangement joins TRBV7-2 to TRBJ2-3, with unresolved D. Germline V gene data show CDR1 as SGHTA and CDR2 as FQGNSA. V was shortened by 2 bases and J by 4 bases, with 10 bases between the two germline ends. This CDR3 region has 14 residues.

This clonotype has just a few counts. This rearrangement joins TRBV12-3 or TRBV12-4 to TRBJ1-2; D is unresolved. The CDR3 spans 15 residues. Trimming cost V 6 bases and J 4 bases, with 18 bases left between them. The CDR3 is CASSPSGGGSYGYTF. The CDR3 nucleotides are TGTGCCAGCAGCCCCTCGGGAGGAGGTTCCTATGGCTACACCTTC.

The chain links TRBV20-1 to TRBJ2-1; 8 positions agree with TRBD2. Germline trimming cut 5 bases from V and 0 bases from J; bases unmatched to any gene: 21. The germline V gene has CDR1 DFQATT and CDR2 SNEGSKA (reference sequence). This CDR3 comprises 20 residues. CDR3 sequence reads: CSAQGGPGLVEISSYNEQFF. CDR3 DNA: TGCAGTGCTCAAGGAGGTCCGGGACTAGTAGAGATTAGCTCCTACAATGAGCAGTTCTTC.

This chain connects TRBV12-3 or TRBV12-4 to TRBJ1-1; possible D gene TRBD1, 5 bases. V lost 5 bases and J lost 1, with 14 bases in between. The CDR3 sequence is 15 residues long. In nucleotides, the CDR3 is TGTGCCAGCAGTCTGGGGGGACCGAAGAACACTGAAGCTTTCTTT. This translates into CASSLGGPKNTEAFF.

The chain carries TRBV20-1 and TRBJ1-4; D gene uncertain. The CDR3 consists of 16 residues. The germline V gene encodes CDR1 DFQATT and CDR2 SNEGSKA (reference sequence). V lost 5 bases and J lost 0, with 16 bases in between. The DNA of the CDR3 is TGCAGTGCTCGCTTCCCCCAACTTTCAACTAATGAAAAACTGTTTTTT. It yields the protein CSARFPQLSTNEKLFF.

This clonotype was counted only a few times. The gene calls are TRBV27 and TRBJ2-1; possibly TRBD1 for D (5 bases). The DNA matches TRBJ2-7 better at its end, which makes the J call doubtful. This CDR3 has 13 residues. Germline CDR1 and CDR2: MNHEY and SMNVEV (reference sequence). Here the CDR3 reads CASSLEIGDEQYF. CDR3 in DNA: TGTGCCAGCAGTTTAGAAATAGGGGACGAGCAGTACTTC.

The V gene is TRBV12-3 or TRBV12-4, the J gene TRBJ1-2; 10 nucleotides agree with TRBD1. The CDR3 spans 13 residues. Trimming removed 7 bases from V and 6 bases from J; junction bases left unmatched: 5. The CDR3 is CASIRDRGDGYTF. The CDR3 DNA is TGTGCCAGCATCCGGGACAGGGGTGATGGCTACACCTTC.

V is TRBV4-2 and J is TRBJ2-7; D perhaps matches TRBD2 (7 bases). CDR1 LGHNA and CDR2 YNFKEQ come from the germline V gene. The CDR3 is made up of 18 amino acids. V shed 0 bases and J shed 2 bases, with 20 bases lying between them. The CDR3 coding sequence is TGTGCCAGCAGCCAAGATAGGGGGGGAAGGGGGTTAACCTACGAGCAGTACTTC. Amino acids: CASSQDRGGRGLTYEQYF.

The genes are TRBV5-1 and TRBJ2-7; maybe TRBD1 (6 bases). V lost 6 bases and J lost 0, with 13 bases in between. This CDR3 region has 14 residues. Germline V lookup: CDR1 SGHRS, CDR2 YFSETQ. In DNA, the CDR3 is TGCGCCAGCAAATCCGGACAGTTCTCCTACGAGCAGTACTTC. It translates to CASKSGQFSYEQYF.

The gene calls are TRBV7-2 and TRBJ2-7, with unresolved D. V was trimmed by 5 bases and J by 2 bases, leaving 16 bases between them. The CDR3 loop spans 15 amino acids. Germline loops: CDR1 SGHTA, CDR2 FQGNSA. The CDR3: CASSLTGLLTYEQYF. CDR3 sequence (DNA): TGTGCCAGCAGCCTCACGGGCCTTTTAACCTACGAGCAGTACTTC.

The V gene is TRBV9, the J gene TRBJ2-7, with a possible D match to TRBD1 (6 bases). This CDR3 region has 14 residues. The germline CDR1 and CDR2 sequences are SGDLS and YYNGEE. Trimming removed 4 bases from V and 6 bases from J, with 17 bases in between. The CDR3 is CASSTGFPGFEQYF. CDR3 bases: TGTGCCAGCAGCACAGGGTTCCCCGGGTTCGAGCAGTACTTC.

The rearrangement links TRBV19 to TRBJ2-2; D gene unclear. The CDR3 runs to 12 residues. Germline V gene lookup returns CDR1 LNHDA and CDR2 SQIVND (reference sequence). With 7 bases removed from V and 6 bases from J, the gap between germline ends came to 9 bases. CDR3 residues: CASISESGELFF. For the CDR3, the DNA is TGTGCCAGTATATCGGAGTCCGGGGAGCTGTTTTTT. The whole variable domain, filled in from reference TRBV19 and TRBJ2-2, reads DGGITQSPKYLFRKEGQNVTLSCEQNLNHDAMYWYRQDPGQGLRLIYYSQIVNDFQKGDIAEGYSVSREKKESFPLTVTSAQKNPTAFYLCASISESGELFFGEGSRLTVL.

This clonotype has just a few counts. This sequence joins TRBV4-2 and TRBJ2-1; 9 bases fit TRBD2. CDR3 length: 16 amino acids. Trimming at V came to 4 bases and at J to 7 bases, leaving 11 bases not matched to a gene. Germline CDR1 LGHNA, CDR2 YNFKEQ. The CDR3 DNA reads TGTGCCAGCAGCCTTCCGGGAGCGGGGGGTTCTAATGAGCAGTTCTTC. This codes for CASSLPGAGGSNEQFF.

The J gene is TRBJ2-1, the V gene TRBV5-1; D uncertain. This CDR3 spans 13 amino acids. Trimming took 2 bases from V and 9 from J, leaving 12 bases between them. The germline gives CDR1 SGHRS, CDR2 YFSETQ. The CDR3 bases are TGCGCCAGCAGCTTTGATCCGCCGGGTGAGCAGTTCTTC. This sequence encodes CASSFDPPGEQFF.

V and J are TRBV9 and TRBJ2-5, with D maybe TRBD1 (6 bases). The V end lost 3 bases, the J end lost 11 bases, and 14 bases lay between the germline ends. The germline V gene has CDR1 SGDLS and CDR2 YYNGEE. There are 12 residues in the CDR3. In nucleotides, the CDR3 is TGTGCCAGCAGCGAACAGGGTGGAGAGCAGTACTTC. As protein: CASSEQGGEQYF.

This clonotype was seen a few times. The chain employs TRBV4-1 and TRBJ2-2, with D tentatively TRBD2 (7 bases). This CDR3 spans 18 amino acids. Trimming left V 3 bases short and J 6 bases short, with 23 bases between. The germline gives CDR1 MGHRA, CDR2 YSYEKL. The CDR3 is CASSHRKGDGGYPGELFF. The CDR3 region has the DNA TGCGCCAGCAGCCATCGCAAGGGGGACGGGGGGTATCCCGGGGAGCTGTTTTTT.

This clonotype came up a few times. This chain links TRBV11-2 with TRBJ2-5, with 11 bases lining up with TRBD2. Losses at the gene ends were 3 bases for V and 5 bases for J; bases not matched to a gene: 11. The CDR3 spans 17 residues. Germline values: CDR1 SGHAT, CDR2 FQNNGV. CDR3 DNA: TGTGCCAGCAGCTTCTACCCTCTAGCGGGAGGATCGGAGACCCAGTACTTC. As protein: CASSFYPLAGGSETQYF.

The chain links TRBV20-1 to TRBJ2-7; TRBD1 matches at 9 bases. The V gene end was trimmed by 5 bases and the J gene end by 4 bases; junction bases not matched to a gene: 6. Germline lookup yields CDR1 DFQATT and CDR2 SNEGSKA (reference sequence). The CDR3 contains 13 residues. The CDR3 loop is CSAARDRVYEQYF. CDR3 nucleotide sequence: TGCAGTGCTGCCCGGGACAGGGTATACGAGCAGTACTTC.

This clonotype showed up just a few times. This sequence joins TRBV12-3 or TRBV12-4 and TRBJ1-2; unclear D gene. The V and J ends lost 6 bases and 4 bases respectively, with 9 bases between them. The CDR3 runs 12 residues. CDR3 DNA: TGTGCCAGCAGACCGGTGGGCTATGGCTACACCTTC. The encoded protein is CASRPVGYGYTF.

This clonotype was counted a few times. The J gene is TRBJ2-1, the V gene TRBV29-1, with unresolved D. The germline V and J ends were trimmed by 4 bases and 4 bases, with 11 bases remaining between them. There are 13 residues in the CDR3. CDR1 SQVTM and CDR2 ANQGSEA come from the germline V gene. CDR3 nucleotides: TGCAGCGTTGTAGGTGCGCATTACAATGAGCAGTTCTTC. It is translated as CSVVGAHYNEQFF.

This clonotype was observed a handful of times. V and J are TRBV10-3 and TRBJ2-3, with TRBD1 as a possible D gene (5 bases). From germline, CDR1 is ENHRY and CDR2 SYGVKD. The V end lost 5 bases, the J end lost 4 bases, and 16 bases lay between the germline ends. CDR3 size: 15 residues. The CDR3 here is CAISIGGWGPDTQYF. CDR3 in DNA: TGTGCCATCAGTATTGGCGGTTGGGGCCCAGATACGCAGTATTTT.

This clonotype has only a few counts. V gene TRBV7-9 combines with J gene TRBJ1-1; TRBD1 aligns across 12 bases. Germline V CDR1 and CDR2: SEHNR, FQNEAQ (reference sequence). The CDR3 extends over 16 amino acids. Trimming took 6 bases from V and 4 from J; bases not matched to a gene: 9. CDR3 sequence reads: CASSPGQGARGTEAFF. The CDR3 DNA reads TGTGCCAGCAGTCCGGGACAGGGGGCGCGGGGCACTGAAGCTTTCTTT.

The chain uses TRBV20-1 and TRBJ1-2; D remains ambiguous. The CDR3 loop spans 13 amino acids. Per the germline V gene, CDR1 is DFQATT and CDR2 is SNEGSKA (reference sequence). V lost 1 base and J lost 3, with 9 bases in between. The CDR3 protein is CSARGRKHYGYTF. In nucleotides, the CDR3 is TGCAGTGCTAGAGGCAGGAAGCACTATGGCTACACCTTC.

The table lists this clonotype with a few counts. This chain links TRBV10-3 with TRBJ2-5; maybe TRBD2 (6 bases). The CDR3 runs 14 residues. Germline loops: CDR1 ENHRY, CDR2 SYGVKD. V was clipped by 6 bases and J by 5 bases, with 16 bases between them. Written as DNA, the CDR3 is TGTGCCATCAGGGGGGGAGAACAGTGGGAGACCCAGTACTTC. Residues: CAIRGGEQWETQYF.

The chain employs TRBV27 and TRBJ1-5; 8 bases line up with TRBD1. After removal of 6 bases from V and 5 bases from J, the junction contained 15 bases not matched to a gene. The CDR3 loop spans 17 amino acids. The V gene's germline CDR1 is MNHEY and CDR2 SMNVEV (reference sequence). The DNA for the CDR3 is TGTGCCAGCAGGCGACGCGGAGGGGGACAGGCTCATCAGCCCCAGCATTTT. Translated: CASRRRGGGQAHQPQHF.